This T cell receptor beta chain was sequenced in a study of post-analysis software for immune sequencing data. The study, taken as a whole, reports: The five TRBV segments detected at higher frequency in patients than in controls included TRBV5-6, TRBV5-1 and TRBV20-1.

Concerning this clonotype: Its antigen remains unidentified.

Prepared libraries of TCR beta cDNA carried unique molecular identifiers. The source material, roughly 0.9 to 11 million T cells, gave rise to 450,000 to 550,000 cDNA molecules. MiXCR was run by TCRdb on the PCR reads, yielding one entry per CDR3 protein. The sample lists 750,000 to 950,000 distinct CDR3 sequences, about 57% occurring once. V lost 3 bases and J 0 bases, leaving 9 bases between the germline ends. CDR1 is SGHDT and CDR2 is YYEEEE in the germline V gene. CDR3 size: 14 residues. The origin of this receptor is a girl between 10 and 17 years old with multiple sclerosis. The sample was blood. This chain links TRBV5-6 with TRBJ1-1; D perhaps matches TRBD1 (5 bases). The chain's CDR3 is CASSSLTVNTEAFF. CDR3 in DNA: TGTGCCAGCAGCTCGTTGACAGTGAACACTGAAGCTTTCTTT.